Each of the 30 T cell receptor beta chains below was sequenced from the same sample in a study of naive and memory T cell subsets. Both TRBC1 and TRBC2 were covered by a beta constant-region primer of two equimolar oligonucleotides. Four rounds of PCR amplified the ligated cDNA using nested alpha and beta constant-region primers plus SP2. TCRdb reprocessed the UMI-ligation and nested PCR reads via MiXCR and lists one record per CDR3 protein. The sample includes tens of thousands of distinct CDR3 sequences, about 10% of them seen just once. Sequencing was carried out using naive CD8+ T cells from blood. The source of these receptors is a human donor in good health.

Only a few counts were recorded for this clonotype. The chain has TRBV7-9 and TRBJ2-5, with 10 bases identical to TRBD2. This CDR3 comprises 14 residues. The germline V gene encodes CDR1 SEHNR and CDR2 FQNEAQ (reference sequence). The J segment lost 8 bases and the V segment lost 6 bases, leaving 9 bases of the junction unmatched. The CDR3 DNA is TGTGCCAGCAGGCTCGAATCTAGCGGGAGTACCCAGTACTTC. This translates into CASRLESSGSTQYF.

The chain joins TRBV4-3 to TRBJ2-1; TRBD2 matches 10 bases. The CDR3 sequence is 17 residues long. Germline V gene sequence: CDR1 LGHNA, CDR2 YSLEER. J lost 7 bases, V lost 0 bases, and 9 bases had no gene match. CDR3: CASSQDVPSGSTNEQFF. The CDR3 region has the DNA TGCGCCAGCAGCCAAGATGTTCCTAGCGGGAGCACAAATGAGCAGTTCTTC.

The J gene is TRBJ2-7, the V gene TRBV5-4, with D uncertain. Germline loops: CDR1 SGHNT, CDR2 YYREEE (reference sequence). Trimming left V 6 bases short and J 0 bases short, with 10 bases between. This CDR3 spans 13 amino acids. CDR3 residues: CASTLGPSYEQYF. CDR3 DNA sequence: TGTGCCAGCACCCTTGGACCCTCCTACGAGCAGTACTTC.

In this sample, this clonotype turned up a few times. The CDR3 sequence is CASSPRNGLNYGYTF. CDR3 nucleotides: TGTGCCAGCAGCCCGCGAAATGGACTGAACTATGGCTACACCTTC. The chain recombines TRBV7-9 with TRBJ1-2; D unclear. This CDR3 is built from 15 residues. Trimming took off 5 bases at V and 2 bases at J, with 15 bases between the two ends. The V gene's germline CDR1 is SEHNR and CDR2 FQNEAQ (reference sequence).

The chain carries TRBV24-1 and TRBJ2-1; TRBD2 might be the D (6 bases). V lost 3 bases, J lost 3 bases, and 8 bases lay in between. Germline V gives CDR1 KGHDR, CDR2 SFDVKD. The CDR3 sequence is 14 residues long. CDR3 nucleotides: TGTGCCACCAGTGATGGAGGGGTCTACAATGAGCAGTTCTTC. This gives the protein CATSDGGVYNEQFF.

This clonotype has a handful of counts. The V gene is TRBV5-5, the J gene TRBJ2-1, with TRBD1 as a possible D gene (5 bases). CDR1 is SGHKS, CDR2 YYEKEE, per germline (reference sequence). V lost 0 bases, J lost 8 bases, and 12 bases lay in between. This CDR3 has 14 residues. CDR3 amino acids: CASSLGLIGDEQFF. CDR3 DNA sequence: TGTGCCAGCAGCTTGGGATTGATAGGGGATGAGCAGTTCTTC.

This clonotype was picked up many times. This chain links TRBV5-1 with TRBJ2-2, with 10 bases matching TRBD1. Germline loops: CDR1 SGHRS, CDR2 YFSETQ. Losses at the gene ends were 2 bases for V and 3 bases for J; bases not matched to a gene: 7. This CDR3 contains 17 residues. The CDR3: CASSFPGQGDYTGELFF. The CDR3 DNA reads as TGCGCCAGCAGCTTCCCAGGACAGGGGGATTACACCGGGGAGCTGTTTTTT.

This clonotype occurred many times. V is TRBV7-9 and J is TRBJ2-7, with D perhaps assigned TRBD1 or TRBD2 (5 bases each). CDR3 length equals 14 residues. Germline V gene sequence: CDR1 SEHNR, CDR2 FQNEAQ (reference sequence). Between the trimmed V and J ends, which lost 8 bases and 3 bases, there was a span of 17 bases. The CDR3 spells CASSSGAADYEQYF. The CDR3 DNA follows: TGTGCCAGCTCCTCCGGGGCAGCGGACTACGAGCAGTACTTC.

The chain couples TRBV10-3 to TRBJ2-1, with 8 bases lining up with TRBD2. J gave up 0 bases and V 7 bases, and 5 bases lay outside the gene matches. Germline V gene data show CDR1 as ENHRY and CDR2 as SYGVKD. The CDR3 totals 15 residues. This chain's CDR3 is CAINTGTSSYNEQFF. The CDR3 DNA reads as TGTGCCATCAATACCGGGACTAGCTCCTACAATGAGCAGTTCTTC.

This clonotype showed up just a few times. The genes are TRBV3-1 and TRBJ2-7; D tentatively reads TRBD1 or TRBD2 (5 bases each). The CDR3 totals 14 residues. Trimming cost V 3 bases and J 3 bases, with 12 bases left between them. The germline V gene encodes CDR1 LGHDT and CDR2 YNNKEL (reference sequence). DNA of the CDR3: TGTGCCAGCAGCCATGGGACGAACAGCTACGAGCAGTACTTC. Encoded protein: CASSHGTNSYEQYF.

The chain joins TRBV28 to TRBJ2-4, with 7 bases that match TRBD1. From germline, CDR1 is MDHEN and CDR2 SYDVKM. The CDR3 extends over 16 amino acids. Trimming at V came to 7 bases and at J to 4 bases, leaving 13 bases not matched to a gene. The CDR3 region has the DNA TGTGCCAGCATTTTCCCGGACAGGCTGGGGAAAAACATTCAGTACTTC. It is translated as CASIFPDRLGKNIQYF.

This chain connects TRBV28 to TRBJ2-7; D gene ambiguous. The ends were cut back, 2 bases at V and 4 bases at J, with 6 bases in the middle. The CDR3 totals 12 residues. Germline assignment: CDR1 MDHEN and CDR2 SYDVKM. The CDR3 DNA follows: TGTGCCAGCAGTTTAATAGGGTACGAGCAGTACTTC. This encodes CASSLIGYEQYF.

The rearrangement uses TRBV5-6 and TRBJ2-7; D gene uncertain. Trimming took off 4 bases at V and 2 bases at J, with 16 bases between the two ends. Germline V gene lookup returns CDR1 SGHDT and CDR2 YYEEEE. The CDR3 totals 15 residues. CDR3 DNA sequence: TGTGCCAGCAGCCAAACGGTGGGCGCAACCTACGAGCAGTACTTC. Protein sequence: CASSQTVGATYEQYF.

The chain couples TRBV20-1 to TRBJ2-5, with no clear D. The germline V and J ends were trimmed by 6 bases and 2 bases, with 13 bases remaining between them. Germline V gene lookup returns CDR1 DFQATT and CDR2 SNEGSKA (reference sequence). CDR3 length: 13 amino acids. The CDR3: CSAQEGLQETQYF. The DNA for the CDR3 is TGCAGTGCCCAAGAAGGTCTTCAAGAGACCCAGTACTTC.

This clonotype was found many times. The V gene is TRBV12-3 or TRBV12-4, the J gene TRBJ2-7; D is uncertain. V gave up 3 bases and J gave up 4 bases, with 4 bases separating them. The CDR3 covers 11 residues. The CDR3 DNA reads as TGTGCCAGCAGTTTCACGTACGAGCAGTACTTC. This codes for CASSFTYEQYF.

The chain has TRBV14 and TRBJ2-4, with TRBD1 matching 8 bases. Germline CDR1 SGHDN, CDR2 FVKESK. The trim removed 2 bases at V and 8 bases at J, leaving 17 bases unmatched. The CDR3 is 18 residues long. The CDR3 DNA reads TGTGCCAGCAGCCAAAGAGGGACAGGTTTCGAAGGCTGGTACATTCAGTACTTC. It specifies CASSQRGTGFEGWYIQYF.

This clonotype came up many times. V and J are TRBV29-1 and TRBJ1-2; no clear D gene. CDR3 size: 13 residues. Looked up from germline, CDR1 is SQVTM and CDR2 is ANQGSEA. V lost 0 bases, J lost 3 bases, and 8 bases lay in between. The CDR3: CSVEEVGDYGYTF. The CDR3 DNA reads as TGCAGCGTTGAAGAAGTAGGTGACTATGGCTACACCTTC.

This clonotype has just a few counts. The J gene is TRBJ2-7, the V gene TRBV2; 10 nucleotides match TRBD1. The CDR3 has 14 residues. J lost 6 bases, V lost 7 bases, and 9 bases had no gene match. CDR1 and CDR2 (germline): SNHLY, FYNNEI. CDR3 sequence reads: CASTVGQGGGEQYF. CDR3 DNA: TGTGCCAGCACCGTTGGACAGGGGGGTGGCGAGCAGTACTTC. Full variable domain (remainder filled in from reference TRBV2 and TRBJ2-7): EPEVTQTPSHQVTQMGQEVILRCVPISNHLYFYWYRQILGQKVEFLVSFYNNEISEKSEIFDDQFSVERPDGSNFTLKIRSTKLEDSAMYFCASTVGQGGGEQYFGPGTRLTVT.

This clonotype was counted at least ten times. This sequence joins TRBV7-9 and TRBJ1-4; D gene uncertain. The germline gives CDR1 SEHNR, CDR2 FQNEAQ (reference sequence). The ends were cut back, 5 bases at V and 8 bases at J, with 15 bases in the middle. This CDR3 comprises 14 residues. The CDR3: CASSPDRTGEKLFF. The CDR3, as DNA: TGTGCCAGCAGCCCTGACCGGACGGGCGAAAAACTGTTTTTT.

The chain has TRBV4-1 and TRBJ2-5, with a possible D match to TRBD1 (5 bases). Germline assignment: CDR1 MGHRA and CDR2 YSYEKL. V was pared by 4 bases and J by 7 bases, with 16 bases between. CDR3 size: 14 residues. The DNA for the CDR3 is TGCGCCAGCAGCCGAGTTGGGGCTCCGGGGACCCAGTACTTC. This gives the protein CASSRVGAPGTQYF.

The chain recombines TRBV28 with TRBJ1-2; no clear D gene. This CDR3 is 11 amino acids long. The germline gives CDR1 MDHEN, CDR2 SYDVKM. Trimming stripped 1 base from V and 6 bases from J, with 3 bases between. CDR3 region: CASSLSHGYTF. Written as DNA, the CDR3 is TGTGCCAGCAGTTTATCCCATGGCTACACCTTC.

Worth noting for this clonotype: A read error is possible here, since a much larger clone lies one base away. This rearrangement joins TRBV10-2 to TRBJ2-1; 12 bases fit TRBD2. This CDR3 is 15 amino acids long. Germline loops: CDR1 WSHSY, CDR2 SAAADI. For the CDR3, the DNA is TGCGCCAGCAGTGGGCTAGCGGGGGGGACCAATGAGCTGTTCTTC. As protein: CASSGLAGGTNELFF.

This rearrangement joins TRBV28 to TRBJ2-7; D is undetermined. The germline CDR1 and CDR2 sequences are MDHEN and SYDVKM. The CDR3 contains 9 residues. Trimming removed 4 bases from V and 7 bases from J, with 2 bases in between. Written as DNA, the CDR3 is TGTGCCAGCAGTTCTGAGCAGTACTTC. This translates into CASSSEQYF.

This clonotype came up a few times. The genes are TRBV21-1 and TRBJ2-7; the table's D call, TRBD1, was not checked against the DNA. TRBV21-1 is noted as a pseudogene. The CDR3 runs 16 residues. Here the CDR3 DNA reads TGTGCCAGCAGCAAAGTCCCGGGACAGGGGATAGGGGAGCAGTACTTC. Protein sequence: CASSKVPGQGIGEQYF.

This clonotype occurred many times. The rearrangement links TRBV20-1 to TRBJ1-1; D is possibly TRBD1 (5 bases). Trimming left V 3 bases short and J 6 bases short, with 14 bases between. Germline loops: CDR1 DFQATT, CDR2 SNEGSKA (reference sequence). The CDR3 extends over 13 amino acids. The CDR3 sequence: CSARGRDGPEAFF. CDR3 nucleotides: TGCAGTGCTAGGGGACGGGATGGGCCTGAAGCTTTCTTT.

This chain uses TRBV5-1 with TRBJ2-3, with D perhaps matching TRBD1 (5 bases). This CDR3 comprises 16 residues. The V end lost 1 base, the J end lost 1 base, and 13 bases lay between the germline ends. Germline V gene lookup returns CDR1 SGHRS and CDR2 YFSETQ. The CDR3 coding sequence is TGCGCCAGCAGCTTGATAGCAGGGTCCGGCACAGATACGCAGTATTTT. Translated: CASSLIAGSGTDTQYF. The full variable domain, with the rest looked up from reference TRBV5-1 and TRBJ2-3, is KAGVTQTPRYLIKTRGQQVTLSCSPISGHRSVSWYQQTPGQGLQFLFEYFSETQRNKGNFPGRFSGRQFSNSRSEMNVSTLELGDSALYLCASSLIAGSGTDTQYFGPGTRLTVL.

The chain joins TRBV20-1 to TRBJ1-5; 8 bases match TRBD1. V dropped 6 bases and J dropped 1; count of bases not matched to a gene: 5. Per germline, CDR1 DFQATT and CDR2 SNEGSKA (reference sequence). This CDR3 is built from 14 residues. CDR3 DNA: TGCAGTGCCGAGCAGGGGGCAAGCAATCAGCCCCAGCATTTT. As protein: CSAEQGASNQPQHF.

V usage is TRBV7-2 and J usage is TRBJ2-5; possibly TRBD1 for D (6 bases). The CDR3 has 15 residues. Germline V gene data show CDR1 as SGHTA and CDR2 as FQGNSA. The V gene lost 5 bases and the J gene lost 5 bases, with 18 bases spanning the gap. Here the CDR3 reads CASSLRDTALETQYF. In DNA, the CDR3 is TGTGCCAGCAGCCTTCGGGACACCGCGCTTGAGACCCAGTACTTC. Together with reference TRBV7-2 and TRBJ2-5, the CDR3 gives the full variable domain: GAGVSQSPSNKVTEKGKDVELRCDPISGHTALYWYRQSLGQGLEFLIYFQGNSAPDKSGLPSDRFSAERTGGSVSTLTIQRTQQEDSAVYLCASSLRDTALETQYFGPGTRLLVL.

V and J are TRBV20-1 and TRBJ2-1, with 9 positions matching TRBD2. After removal of 4 bases from V and 7 bases from J, the junction contained 14 bases not matched to a gene. The CDR3 covers 16 residues. Germline V gene data show CDR1 as DFQATT and CDR2 as SNEGSKA (reference sequence). The CDR3 sequence: CSATHESSGSANEQFF. In nucleotides, the CDR3 is TGCAGTGCTACCCACGAGAGTAGCGGGAGTGCGAATGAGCAGTTCTTC.

This clonotype was detected ten times or more. J is TRBJ2-2 and V is TRBV7-6, with D perhaps matching TRBD2 (5 bases). The germline CDR1 and CDR2 sequences are SGHVS and FNYEAQ. The germline V and J ends were trimmed by 0 bases and 1 base, with 12 bases remaining between them. The CDR3 spans 17 residues. The CDR3 coding sequence is TGTGCCAGCAGCTTAGCGTATGTAGGAGGGAACACCGGGGAGCTGTTTTTT. This encodes CASSLAYVGGNTGELFF.